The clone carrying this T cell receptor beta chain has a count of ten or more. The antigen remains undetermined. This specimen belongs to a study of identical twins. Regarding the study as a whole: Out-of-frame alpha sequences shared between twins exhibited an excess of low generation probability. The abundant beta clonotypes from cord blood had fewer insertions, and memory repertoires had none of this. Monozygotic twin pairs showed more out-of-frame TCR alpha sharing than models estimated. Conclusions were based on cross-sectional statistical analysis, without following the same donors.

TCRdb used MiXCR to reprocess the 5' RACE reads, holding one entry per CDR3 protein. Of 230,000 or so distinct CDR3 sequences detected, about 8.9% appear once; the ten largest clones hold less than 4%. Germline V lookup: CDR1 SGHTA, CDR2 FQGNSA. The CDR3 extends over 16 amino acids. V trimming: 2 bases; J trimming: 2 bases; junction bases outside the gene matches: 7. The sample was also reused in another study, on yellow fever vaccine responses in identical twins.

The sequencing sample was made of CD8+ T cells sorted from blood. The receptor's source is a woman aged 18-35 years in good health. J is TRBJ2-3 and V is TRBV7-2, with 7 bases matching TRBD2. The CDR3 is CASSLLAAMLTDTQYF. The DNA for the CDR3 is TGTGCCAGCAGCTTACTAGCGGCTATGCTCACAGATACGCAGTATTTT.